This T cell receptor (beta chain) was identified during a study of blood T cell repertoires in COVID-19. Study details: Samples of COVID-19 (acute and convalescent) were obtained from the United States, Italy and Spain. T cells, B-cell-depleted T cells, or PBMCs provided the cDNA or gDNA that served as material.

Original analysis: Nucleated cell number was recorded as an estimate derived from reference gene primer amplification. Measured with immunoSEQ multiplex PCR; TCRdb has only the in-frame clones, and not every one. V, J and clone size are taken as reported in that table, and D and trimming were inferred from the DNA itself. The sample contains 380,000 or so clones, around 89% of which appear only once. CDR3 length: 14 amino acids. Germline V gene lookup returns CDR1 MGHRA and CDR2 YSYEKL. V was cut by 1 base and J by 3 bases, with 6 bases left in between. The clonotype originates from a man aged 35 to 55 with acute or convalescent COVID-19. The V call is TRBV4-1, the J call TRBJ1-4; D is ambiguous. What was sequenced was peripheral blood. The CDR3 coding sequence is TGCGCCAGCAGCCAAGCCCTCCCTAATGAAAAACTGTTTTTT. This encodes CASSQALPNEKLFF.